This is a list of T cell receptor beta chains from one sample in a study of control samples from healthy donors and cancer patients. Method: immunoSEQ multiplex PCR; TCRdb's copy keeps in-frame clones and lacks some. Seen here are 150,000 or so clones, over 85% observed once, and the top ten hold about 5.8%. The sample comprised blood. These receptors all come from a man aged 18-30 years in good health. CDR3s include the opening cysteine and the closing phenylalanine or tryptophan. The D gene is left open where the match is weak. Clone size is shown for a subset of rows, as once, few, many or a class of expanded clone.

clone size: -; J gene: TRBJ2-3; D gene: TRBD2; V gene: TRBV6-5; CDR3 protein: CASSFIAGYTDTQYF; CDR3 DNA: TGTGCCAGCAGCTTTATAGCGGGATACACAGATACGCAGTATTTT
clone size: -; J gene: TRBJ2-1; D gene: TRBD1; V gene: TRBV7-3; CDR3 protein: CASSLGTGGNNEQFF; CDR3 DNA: TGTGCCAGCAGCTTAGGGACAGGGGGAAACAATGAGCAGTTCTTC
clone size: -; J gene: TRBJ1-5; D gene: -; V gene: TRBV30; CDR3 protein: CAWSPRVDQPQHF; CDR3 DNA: TGTGCCTGGAGTCCGCGGGTGGATCAGCCCCAGCATTTT
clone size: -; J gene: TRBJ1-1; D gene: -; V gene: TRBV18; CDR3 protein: CASLGWGNTEAFF; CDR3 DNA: TGTGCCAGCTTAGGGTGGGGGAACACTGAAGCTTTCTTT
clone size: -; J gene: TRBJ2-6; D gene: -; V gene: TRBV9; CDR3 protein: CASSISSGANVLTF; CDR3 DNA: TGTGCCAGCAGCATAAGTTCTGGGGCCAACGTCCTGACTTTC
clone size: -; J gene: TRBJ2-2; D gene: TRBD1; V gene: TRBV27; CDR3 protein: CASSFPGTGGKYGELFF; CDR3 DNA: TGTGCCAGCAGTTTTCCCGGGACAGGGGGAAAATACGGGGAGCTGTTTTTT
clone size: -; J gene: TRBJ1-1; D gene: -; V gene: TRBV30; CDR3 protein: CAWSREGIKAFF; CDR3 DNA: TGTGCCTGGAGTCGGGAAGGGATTAAAGCTTTCTTT
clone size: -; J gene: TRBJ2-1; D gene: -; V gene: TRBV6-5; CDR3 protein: CASSTAGEQFF; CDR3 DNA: TGTGCCAGCAGTACAGCTGGTGAGCAGTTCTTC
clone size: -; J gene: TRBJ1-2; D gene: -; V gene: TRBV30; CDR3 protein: CAWSAVVYGYTF; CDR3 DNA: TGTGCCTGGAGTGCCGTAGTCTATGGCTACACCTTC
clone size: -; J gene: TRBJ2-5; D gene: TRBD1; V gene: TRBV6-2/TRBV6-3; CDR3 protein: CASSYSPAWTGGETQYF; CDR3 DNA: TGTGCCAGCAGTTACTCACCGGCGTGGACAGGGGGGGAGACCCAGTACTTC
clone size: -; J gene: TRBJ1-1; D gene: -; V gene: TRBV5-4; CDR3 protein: CASSLEGLYDTEAFF; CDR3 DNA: TGTGCCAGCAGCTTGGAGGGGCTATACGACACTGAAGCTTTCTTT
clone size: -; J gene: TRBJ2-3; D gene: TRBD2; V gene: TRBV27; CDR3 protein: CASSLVGTSGTDTQYF; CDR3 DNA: TGTGCCAGCAGTTTGGTGGGGACTAGCGGCACAGATACGCAGTATTTT
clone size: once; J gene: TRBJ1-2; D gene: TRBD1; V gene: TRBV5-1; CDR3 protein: CASTWDRSYGYTF; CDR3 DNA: TGCGCCAGCACATGGGACAGATCTTACGGCTACACCTTC
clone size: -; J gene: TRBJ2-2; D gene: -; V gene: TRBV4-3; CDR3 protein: CASSQRLEGGTTGELFF; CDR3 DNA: TGCGCCAGCAGCCAACGCTTGGAGGGGGGCACTACCGGGGAGCTGTTTTTT
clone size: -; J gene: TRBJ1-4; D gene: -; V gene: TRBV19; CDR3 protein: CASITPGEKLFF; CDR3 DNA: TGTGCCAGTATCACCCCGGGCGAAAAACTGTTTTTT
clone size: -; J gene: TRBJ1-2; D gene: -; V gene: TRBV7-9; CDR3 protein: CASSPPMQGYGYTF; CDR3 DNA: TGTGCCAGCAGCCCCCCCATGCAAGGCTATGGCTACACCTTC
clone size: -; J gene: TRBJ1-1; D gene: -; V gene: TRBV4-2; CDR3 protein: CASSQPGRGNTEAFF; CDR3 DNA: TGTGCCAGCAGCCAACCGGGACGGGGGAACACTGAAGCTTTCTTT
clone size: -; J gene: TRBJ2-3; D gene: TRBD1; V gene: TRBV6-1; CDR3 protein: CASSDQGAKGDTQYF; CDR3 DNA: TGTGCCAGCAGTGATCAGGGGGCAAAGGGAGATACGCAGTATTTT
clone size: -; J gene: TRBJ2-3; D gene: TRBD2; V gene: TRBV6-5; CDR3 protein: CASSYTSGGADTQYF; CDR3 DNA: TGTGCCAGCAGTTACACTAGCGGGGGGGCAGATACGCAGTATTTT
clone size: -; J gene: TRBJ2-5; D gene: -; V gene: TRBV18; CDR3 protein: CASSGTGQETQYF; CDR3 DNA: TGTGCCAGCTCGGGAACAGGGCAAGAGACCCAGTACTTC
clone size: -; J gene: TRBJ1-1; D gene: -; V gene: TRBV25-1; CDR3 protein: CASSQTYYAEAFF; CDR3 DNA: TGTGCCAGCAGTCAAACCTATTATGCCGAAGCTTTCTTT
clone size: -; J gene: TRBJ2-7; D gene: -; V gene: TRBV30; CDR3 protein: CALGEQYF; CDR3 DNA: TGTGCCCTGGGGGAGCAGTACTTC
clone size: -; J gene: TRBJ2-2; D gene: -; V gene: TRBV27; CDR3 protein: CASSLLGLNTGELFF; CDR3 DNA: TGTGCCAGCAGTTTATTGGGGCTTAACACCGGGGAGCTGTTTTTT
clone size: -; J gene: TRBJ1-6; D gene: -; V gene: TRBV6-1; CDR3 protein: CASSDSRGYSPLHF; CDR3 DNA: TGTGCCAGCAGTGATTCTCGGGGGTATTCACCCCTCCACTTT
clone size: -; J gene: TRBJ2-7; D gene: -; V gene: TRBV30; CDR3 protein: CAWRRMGSYYEQYF; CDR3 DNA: TGTGCCTGGAGGCGGATGGGTTCCTATTACGAGCAGTACTTC
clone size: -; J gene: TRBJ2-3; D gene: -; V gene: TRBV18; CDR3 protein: CASSPLGSLTDTQYF; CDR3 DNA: TGTGCCAGCTCACCACTGGGGTCATTAACAGATACGCAGTATTTT
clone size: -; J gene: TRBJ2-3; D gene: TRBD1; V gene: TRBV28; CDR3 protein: CASSTRPDRGPSTDTQYF; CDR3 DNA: TGTGCCAGCAGTACCCGACCCGACAGGGGGCCTAGCACAGATACGCAGTATTTT
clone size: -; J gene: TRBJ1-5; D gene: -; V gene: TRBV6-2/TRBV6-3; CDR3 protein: CASSHPPLRQPQHF; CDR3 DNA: TGTGCCAGCAGTCACCCACCTCTTAGGCAGCCCCAGCATTTT
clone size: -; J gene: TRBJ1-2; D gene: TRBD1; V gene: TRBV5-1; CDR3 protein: CASSLTGGRGYTF; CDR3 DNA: TGCGCCAGCAGCTTGACAGGGGGACGAGGCTACACCTTC
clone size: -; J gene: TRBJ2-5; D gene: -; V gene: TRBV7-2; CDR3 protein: CASSLYRVGKTQYF; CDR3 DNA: TGTGCCAGCAGCTTATACAGGGTCGGGAAGACCCAGTACTTC
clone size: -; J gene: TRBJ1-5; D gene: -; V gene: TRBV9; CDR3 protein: CASSDQGRQPQHF; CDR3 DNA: TGTGCCAGCAGCGACCAGGGACGGCAGCCCCAGCATTTT
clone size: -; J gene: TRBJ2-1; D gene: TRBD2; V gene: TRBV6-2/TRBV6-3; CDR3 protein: CASSYRSTSGRKNEQFF; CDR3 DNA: TGTGCCAGCAGTTACAGGTCGACTAGCGGGAGGAAGAATGAGCAGTTCTTC
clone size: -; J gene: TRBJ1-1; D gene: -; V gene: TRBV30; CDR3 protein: CAWSPLGTEAFF; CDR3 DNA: TGTGCCTGGTCCCCGCTAGGCACTGAAGCTTTCTTT
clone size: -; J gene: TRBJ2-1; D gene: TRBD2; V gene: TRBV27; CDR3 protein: CASSFTSVYNEQFF; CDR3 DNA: TGTGCCAGCAGTTTTACTAGCGTCTACAATGAGCAGTTCTTC
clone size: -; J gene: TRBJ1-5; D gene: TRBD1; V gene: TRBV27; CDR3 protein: CASSLSADRQLPQHF; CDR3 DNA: TGTGCCAGCAGTTTATCCGCGGACAGGCAGTTACCCCAGCATTTT
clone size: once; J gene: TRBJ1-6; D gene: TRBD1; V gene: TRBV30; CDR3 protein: CAWSLGTENSPLHF; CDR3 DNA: TGTGCCTGGAGTCTCGGGACAGAGAATTCACCCCTCCACTTT
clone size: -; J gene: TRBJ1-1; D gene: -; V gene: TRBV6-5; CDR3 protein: CASSYQVNTEAFF; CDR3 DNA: TGTGCCAGCAGTTACCAAGTGAACACTGAAGCTTTCTTT
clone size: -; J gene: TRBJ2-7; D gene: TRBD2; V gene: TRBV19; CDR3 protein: CASRAGTGGSYEQYF; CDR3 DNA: TGTGCCAGTAGGGCCGGGACGGGAGGCTCCTACGAGCAGTACTTC
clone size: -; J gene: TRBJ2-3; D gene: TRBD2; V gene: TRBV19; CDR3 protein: CASSMGLAGSDTQYF; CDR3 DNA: TGTGCCAGTAGTATGGGGCTAGCGGGATCAGATACGCAGTATTTT
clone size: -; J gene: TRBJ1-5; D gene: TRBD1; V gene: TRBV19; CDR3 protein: CASSIDRDSDYSNQPQHF; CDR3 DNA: TGTGCCAGTAGTATTGACCGGGACAGTGACTATAGCAATCAGCCCCAGCATTTT
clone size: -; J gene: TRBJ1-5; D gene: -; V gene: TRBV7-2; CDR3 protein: CASSLGVSGNQPQHF; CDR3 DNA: TGTGCCAGCAGCTTAGGGGTTTCAGGCAATCAGCCCCAGCATTTT
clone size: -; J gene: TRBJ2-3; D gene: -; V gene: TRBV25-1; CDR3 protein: CASSDIRRRRTDTQYF; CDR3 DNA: TGTGCCAGCAGCGACATCAGGAGGCGACGCACAGATACGCAGTATTTT